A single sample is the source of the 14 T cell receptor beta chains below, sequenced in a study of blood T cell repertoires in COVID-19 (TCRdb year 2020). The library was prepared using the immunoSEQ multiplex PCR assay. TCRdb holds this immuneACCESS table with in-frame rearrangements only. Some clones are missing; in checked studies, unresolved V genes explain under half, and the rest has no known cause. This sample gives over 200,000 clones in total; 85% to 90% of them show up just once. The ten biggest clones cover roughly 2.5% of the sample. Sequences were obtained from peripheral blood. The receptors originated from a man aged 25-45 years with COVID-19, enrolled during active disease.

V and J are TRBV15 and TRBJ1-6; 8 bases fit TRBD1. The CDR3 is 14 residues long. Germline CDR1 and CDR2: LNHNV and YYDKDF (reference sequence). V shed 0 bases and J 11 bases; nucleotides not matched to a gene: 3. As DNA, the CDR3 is TGTGCCACCAGCAGAGATTTACAGGGGGCACCCCTCCACTTT. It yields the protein CATSRDLQGAPLHF.

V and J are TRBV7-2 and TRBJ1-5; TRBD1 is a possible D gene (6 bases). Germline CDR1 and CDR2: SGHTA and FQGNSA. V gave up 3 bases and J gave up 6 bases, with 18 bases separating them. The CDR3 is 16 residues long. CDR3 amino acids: CASSLRGLPGGQPQHF. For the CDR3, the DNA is TGTGCCAGCAGCTTGCGGGGGCTGCCAGGCGGTCAGCCCCAGCATTTT.

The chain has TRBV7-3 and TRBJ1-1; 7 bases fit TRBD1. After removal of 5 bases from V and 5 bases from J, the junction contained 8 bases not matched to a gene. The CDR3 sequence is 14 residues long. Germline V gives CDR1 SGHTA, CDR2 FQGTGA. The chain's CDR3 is CASSDLGGGTEAFF. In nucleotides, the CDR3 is TGTGCCAGCAGCGACTTAGGGGGCGGGACTGAAGCTTTCTTT.

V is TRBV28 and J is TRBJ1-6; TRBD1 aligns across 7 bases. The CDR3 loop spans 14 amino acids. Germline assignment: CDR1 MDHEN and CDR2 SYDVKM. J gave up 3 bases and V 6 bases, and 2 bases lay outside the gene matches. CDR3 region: CASRGQNYNSPLHF. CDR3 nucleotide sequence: TGTGCCAGCAGGGGACAGAACTATAATTCACCCCTCCACTTT.

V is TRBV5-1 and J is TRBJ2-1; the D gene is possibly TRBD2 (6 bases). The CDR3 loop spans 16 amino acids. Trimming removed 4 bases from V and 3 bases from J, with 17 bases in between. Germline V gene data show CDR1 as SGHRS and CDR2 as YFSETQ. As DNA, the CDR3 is TGCGCCAGCAGCCCACGGACTACCGGACGCTACAATGAGCAGTTCTTC. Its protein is CASSPRTTGRYNEQFF.

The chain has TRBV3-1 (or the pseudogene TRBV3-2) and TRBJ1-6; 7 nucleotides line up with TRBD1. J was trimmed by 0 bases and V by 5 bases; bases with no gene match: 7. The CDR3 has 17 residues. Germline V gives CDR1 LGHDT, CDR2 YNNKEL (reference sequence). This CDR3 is CASSYTGESSYNSPLHF. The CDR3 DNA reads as TGTGCCAGCAGCTACACAGGGGAGAGCTCCTATAATTCACCCCTCCACTTT.

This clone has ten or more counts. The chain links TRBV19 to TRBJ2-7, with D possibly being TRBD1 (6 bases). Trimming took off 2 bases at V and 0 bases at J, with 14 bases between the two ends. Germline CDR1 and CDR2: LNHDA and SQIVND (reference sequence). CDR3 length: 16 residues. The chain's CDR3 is CASSISTGPISYEQYF. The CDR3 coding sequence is TGTGCCAGTAGTATATCTACAGGGCCCATCTCCTACGAGCAGTACTTC.

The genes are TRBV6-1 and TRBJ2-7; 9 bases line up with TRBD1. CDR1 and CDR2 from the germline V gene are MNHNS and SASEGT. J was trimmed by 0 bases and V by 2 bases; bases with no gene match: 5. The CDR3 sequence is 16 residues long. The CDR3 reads CASSEFGQGSSYEQYF. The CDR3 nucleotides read TGTGCCAGCAGTGAATTCGGACAGGGGAGCTCCTACGAGCAGTACTTC.

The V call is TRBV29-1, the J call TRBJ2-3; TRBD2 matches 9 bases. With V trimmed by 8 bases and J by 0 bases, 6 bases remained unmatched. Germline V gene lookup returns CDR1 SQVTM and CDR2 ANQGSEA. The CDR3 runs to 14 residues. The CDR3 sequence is CSTPAGGSTDTQYF. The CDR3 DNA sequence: TGCAGCACTCCCGCGGGGGGGAGCACAGATACGCAGTATTTT.

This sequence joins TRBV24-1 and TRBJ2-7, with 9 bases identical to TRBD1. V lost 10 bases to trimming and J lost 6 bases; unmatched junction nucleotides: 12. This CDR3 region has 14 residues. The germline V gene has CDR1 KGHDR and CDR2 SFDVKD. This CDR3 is CATARDRDSGEQYF. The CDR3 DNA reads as TGTGCCACAGCTAGGGACAGGGATTCGGGCGAGCAGTACTTC.

The CDR3 is CASSHRLAGGPGTDTQYF. CDR3 sequence (DNA): TGTGCCAGCAGCCACAGACTAGCGGGGGGGCCGGGGACAGATACGCAGTATTTT. V and J are TRBV3-1 (or the pseudogene TRBV3-2) and TRBJ2-3, with 14 bases aligning to TRBD2. Germline loops: CDR1 LGHDT, CDR2 YNNKEL (reference sequence). V gave up 3 bases and J gave up 3 bases; unmatched junction bases: 8. The CDR3 has 18 amino acids.

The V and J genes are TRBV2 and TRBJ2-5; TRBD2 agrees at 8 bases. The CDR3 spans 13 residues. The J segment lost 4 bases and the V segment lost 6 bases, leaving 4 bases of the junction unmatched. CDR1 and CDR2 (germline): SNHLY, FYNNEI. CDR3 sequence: CASSMSGGETQYF. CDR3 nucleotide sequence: TGTGCCAGCAGCATGAGCGGGGGAGAGACCCAGTACTTC.

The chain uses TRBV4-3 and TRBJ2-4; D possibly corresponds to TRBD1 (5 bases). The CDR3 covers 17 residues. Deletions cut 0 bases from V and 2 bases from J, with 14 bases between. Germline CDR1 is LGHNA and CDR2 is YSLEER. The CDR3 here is CASSQDLAGSTKNIQYF. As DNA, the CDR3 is TGCGCCAGCAGCCAAGATTTGGCAGGGTCGACCAAAAACATTCAGTACTTC.

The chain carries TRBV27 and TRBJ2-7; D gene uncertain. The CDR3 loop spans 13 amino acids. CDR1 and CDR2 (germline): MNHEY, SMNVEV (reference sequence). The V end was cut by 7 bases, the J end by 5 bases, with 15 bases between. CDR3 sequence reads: CASKVYALDEQYF. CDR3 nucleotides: TGTGCCAGCAAAGTTTATGCGTTGGACGAGCAGTACTTC.